A single sample gave rise to the 18 T cell receptor beta chains below, sequenced in a study of vaccination and CD4 T cells after COVID-19. This sample's treatment: approximately 9-day PBMC culture with coronavirus spike peptide pools or control peptides (ViraFEST assay). Cultured CD4+ T-cell DNA underwent Oncomine TCR Beta short-read sequencing. Each CDR3 protein is one row after TCRdb ran MiXCR on the PCR reads. Among fewer than 15,000 distinct CDR3 sequences listed, 50% were seen once. Their antigen targets remain unknown. The sample comprised CD4+ T cells from blood, cultured in vitro. The source of these receptors is a human donor who had recovered from COVID-19.

The J gene is TRBJ2-2, the V gene TRBV5-5; 8 nucleotides align to TRBD1. This CDR3 is built from 15 residues. J lost 4 bases, V lost 5 bases, and 7 bases had no gene match. The germline V gene encodes CDR1 SGHKS and CDR2 YYEKEE (reference sequence). CDR3 DNA: TGTGCCAGCAGACGGGGACAGGTCCCCACCGGGGAGCTGTTTTTT. As protein: CASRRGQVPTGELFF.

The V call is TRBV5-1, the J call TRBJ1-1; D not resolved. CDR3 length: 13 residues. Per the germline V gene, CDR1 is SGHRS and CDR2 is YFSETQ. Trimming shortened V by 4 bases and J by 3 bases, and 10 bases separated the two germline ends. Written as DNA, the CDR3 is TGCGCCAGCAGCACGCCGGGAGACACTGAAGCTTTCTTT. Translated: CASSTPGDTEAFF.

The J gene is TRBJ2-5, the V gene TRBV15; perhaps TRBD2 as D (5 bases). The length of the CDR3 is 15 residues. V lost 0 bases and J 4 bases, leaving 12 bases between the germline ends. The germline V gene encodes CDR1 LNHNV and CDR2 YYDKDF (reference sequence). Written as DNA, the CDR3 is TGTGCCACCAGCAGAGACGGGGAGAGGAGAGAGACCCAGTACTTC. Encoded protein: CATSRDGERRETQYF.

In DNA, the CDR3 is TGTGCCAGCAGCTTAGCGTCAATGGGGGCCTATGGCTACACCTTC. It codes for CASSLASMGAYGYTF. The chain has TRBV7-2 and TRBJ1-2; D may be TRBD1 (6 bases). V gave up 0 bases and J gave up 4 bases, with 12 bases separating them. Looked up from germline, CDR1 is SGHTA and CDR2 is FQGNSA. The CDR3 is 15 residues long.

To note about this clonotype: The CDR3 ends on some other residue instead of the conserved phenylalanine or tryptophan, so this is likely a read error. The rearrangement uses TRBV6-1 and TRBJ1-5; TRBD1 agrees at 7 bases. V trimming: 6 bases; J trimming: 5 bases; junction bases outside the gene matches: 13. The CDR3 is 16 amino acids. Per germline, CDR1 MNHNS and CDR2 SASEGT. CDR3 sequence: CASSPKGGDSHQPQHS. Here the CDR3 DNA reads TGTGCCAGCAGCCCTAAGGGTGGGGACAGTCATCAGCCCCAGCATTCT.

Only one count was recorded for this clonotype. The chain is built from TRBV6-1 and TRBJ1-1; a weak D match, TRBD1 (6 bases). V shed 6 bases and J shed 4 bases, with 18 bases lying between them. Germline CDR1 reads MNHNS; CDR2 reads SASEGT. CDR3 length equals 15 residues. Here the CDR3 reads CASSRYGTPTTEAFF. CDR3 in DNA: TGTGCCAGCAGCCGATACGGGACACCCACCACTGAAGCTTTCTTT.

The sample holds a few counts of this clonotype. The gene calls are TRBV11-3 and TRBJ1-1, with 9 bases that match TRBD1. The CDR3 covers 15 residues. Germline V CDR1 and CDR2: SGHNT, YENEEA. Trimming took 2 bases from V and 6 from J; bases not matched to a gene: 7. In nucleotides, the CDR3 is TGTGCCAGCAGCTTACCCGGGACAGGGAGGTCTGAAGCTTTCTTT. Translating it yields CASSLPGTGRSEAFF. The complete variable domain, with remaining parts taken from reference TRBV11-3 and TRBJ1-1, reads EAGVVQSPRYKIIEKKQPVAFWCNPISGHNTLYWYLQNLGQGPELLIRYENEEAVDDSQLPKDRFSAERLKGVDSTLKIQPAELGDSAVYLCASSLPGTGRSEAFFGQGTRLTVV.

V and J are TRBV20-1 and TRBJ2-4; D gene ambiguous. This CDR3 has 15 amino acids. V lost 6 bases and J 0 bases, leaving 15 bases between the germline ends. CDR1 and CDR2 (germline): DFQATT, SNEGSKA (reference sequence). The DNA for the CDR3 is TGCAGTGCCCCGGACCTCCTAGGAGCCAAAAACATTCAGTACTTC. It translates to CSAPDLLGAKNIQYF.

The gene calls are TRBV7-9 and TRBJ2-2; D not resolved. The CDR3 runs 15 residues. Between the trimmed V and J ends, which lost 5 bases and 2 bases, there was a span of 12 bases. Germline assignment: CDR1 SEHNR and CDR2 FQNEAQ (reference sequence). CDR3 sequence reads: CASSPPSLNTGELFF. The CDR3 DNA follows: TGTGCCAGCAGCCCCCCCAGCCTAAACACCGGGGAGCTGTTTTTT. The whole variable domain, filled in from reference TRBV7-9 and TRBJ2-2, reads DTGVSQNPRHKITKRGQNVTFRCDPISEHNRLYWYRQTLGQGPEFLTYFQNEAQLEKSRLLSDRFSAERPKGSFSTLEIQRTEQGDSAMYLCASSPPSLNTGELFFGEGSRLTVL.

This clonotype came up once. The rearrangement uses TRBV6-1 and TRBJ2-3, with 8 bases fitting TRBD1. V dropped 8 bases and J dropped 3; count of bases not matched to a gene: 4. The CDR3 is made up of 13 amino acids. The germline V gene encodes CDR1 MNHNS and CDR2 SASEGT. The CDR3 protein is CASAHRGTDTQYF. In DNA form, the CDR3 reads TGTGCCAGCGCCCACAGGGGGACAGATACGCAGTATTTT.

The chain joins TRBV5-1 to TRBJ2-1, with 7 bases that match TRBD1. Germline CDR1 and CDR2: SGHRS and YFSETQ. This CDR3 region has 17 residues. Germline trimming cut 4 bases from V and 0 bases from J; bases unmatched to any gene: 10. The CDR3 DNA reads TGCGCCAGCAGCCCTGGGACAGCGGCTAGCTCCTACAATGAGCAGTTCTTC. Amino acid sequence: CASSPGTAASSYNEQFF.

The rearrangement links TRBV21-1 to TRBJ2-7; TRBD2, as called in the table, went unchecked against the DNA. TRBV21-1 represents a pseudogene. This CDR3 has 17 amino acids. CDR3 in DNA: TGTGCCAGCAGCAAAGAGGTGGGACTCAAGGGGATAAGCGAGCAGTACTTC. Residues: CASSKEVGLKGISEQYF.

The DNA of the CDR3 is TGTGCCAGCAGTGTCGGGCCCCGTCGTATGAATACGCAGTATTTT. Its translation is CASSVGPRRMNTQYF. The chain joins TRBV6-2 or TRBV6-3 to TRBJ2-3; D ambiguous. Trimming cost V 5 bases and J 7 bases, with 19 bases left between them. The CDR3 runs to 15 residues. Germline V gives CDR1 MNHEY, CDR2 SVGEGT.

The chain is built from TRBV6-1 and TRBJ1-1; the match to TRBD1 covers 7 bases. Germline CDR1 reads MNHNS; CDR2 reads SASEGT. The J segment lost 3 bases and the V segment lost 7 bases, leaving 8 bases of the junction unmatched. CDR3 length equals 14 residues. Here the CDR3 DNA reads TGTGCCAGCATTTTAACAGGGGCTTACACTGAAGCTTTCTTT. This encodes CASILTGAYTEAFF.

V usage is TRBV20-1 and J usage is TRBJ1-2, with unresolved D. CDR1 and CDR2 from the germline V gene are DFQATT and SNEGSKA (reference sequence). Trimming took off 4 bases at V and 3 bases at J, with 6 bases between the two ends. The CDR3 spans 11 residues. The DNA for the CDR3 is TGCAGTGCTAAGACCGACTATGGCTACACCTTC. Amino acids: CSAKTDYGYTF.

This rearrangement joins TRBV20-1 to TRBJ1-1; the D is unclear. CDR1 DFQATT and CDR2 SNEGSKA come from the germline V gene (reference sequence). With 6 bases removed from V and 0 bases from J, the gap between germline ends came to 11 bases. The CDR3 is 13 residues long. DNA for the CDR3: TGCAGTGCCAAGAAGGGTGTGAACACTGAAGCTTTCTTT. Translation: CSAKKGVNTEAFF.

The CDR3 DNA reads as TGCAGCGTTGAAGAGACAGGGTCCTATGGCTACACCTTC. Translated: CSVEETGSYGYTF. V gene TRBV29-1 combines with J gene TRBJ1-2; 7 positions match TRBD1. The CDR3 is made up of 13 amino acids. Trimming cost V 0 bases and J 4 bases; bases outside gene matches: 2. In germline, CDR1 is SQVTM, CDR2 ANQGSEA.

The table lists this clonotype with a few counts. The chain uses TRBV7-6 and TRBJ2-2; possibly TRBD2 for D (6 bases). This CDR3 comprises 16 residues. V lost 7 bases to trimming and J lost 1 base, with 16 bases between them. Germline CDR1 and CDR2: SGHVS and FNYEAQ. The CDR3 region is CASNRGVGGNTGELFF. Here the CDR3 DNA reads TGTGCCAGCAACCGGGGAGTCGGGGGGAACACCGGGGAGCTGTTTTTT.